These 18 T cell receptor beta chains originate from one sample sequenced in a study of blood T cell repertoires in COVID-19. Sequenced by immunoSEQ multiplex PCR; TCRdb stores in-frame clones only, minus some. The sample consists of some 22,000 clones, about nine tenths of them appearing once. The sample consisted of peripheral blood. The receptors derive from a man in his 70s in a cohort sampled during active COVID-19.

The V gene is TRBV30, the J gene TRBJ1-2, with TRBD1 matching 8 bases. With 7 bases clipped from V and 7 bases from J, the junction kept 2 bases outside the gene matches. Germline V lookup: CDR1 GTSNPN, CDR2 SVGIG (reference sequence). The CDR3 is 10 amino acids. CDR3 loop: CASDRGGYTF. The CDR3 DNA reads as TGTGCCTCTGACAGGGGTGGCTACACCTTC.

The count of this clone is one. One end of the junction fails to match germline, which may point to a read error. This chain uses TRBV7-9 with TRBJ2-1, with 10 bases aligning to TRBD2. Germline V gene data show CDR1 as SEHNR and CDR2 as FQNEAQ (reference sequence). The CDR3 totals 14 residues. The CDR3 loop reads CASSVAGGLNEQFF. CDR3 nucleotide sequence: TGTGCCAGCAGCGTAGCGGGAGGACTGAATGAGCAGTTCTTC.

CDR3 coding DNA: TGTGCCACCGTGGGACTAGCGGACTACGAGCAGTACTTC. Translated: CATVGLADYEQYF. J is TRBJ2-7 and V is TRBV6-6; 11 bases align to TRBD2. V gave up 10 bases and J gave up 3 bases; unmatched junction bases: 5. The CDR3 is 13 residues long. The germline CDR1 and CDR2 sequences are MNHNY and SVGAGI (reference sequence).

The CDR3, as DNA: TGCAGTGCTAGTAATGGGGGGTTTTCCATGAACACTGAAGCTTTCTTT. Amino acid sequence: CSASNGGFSMNTEAFF. The V and J genes are TRBV20-1 and TRBJ1-1; D is perhaps TRBD1 (5 bases). There are 16 residues in the CDR3. Germline values: CDR1 DFQATT, CDR2 SNEGSKA (reference sequence). Trimming took off 3 bases at V and 0 bases at J, with 17 bases between the two ends.

CDR3 DNA sequence: TGTGCCAGCAGTTACTCAGGGGGTAGGGAGACCCAGTACTTC. Translated, it gives CASSYSGGRETQYF. The V and J genes are TRBV6-2 or TRBV6-3 and TRBJ2-5; maybe TRBD1 (6 bases). This CDR3 comprises 14 residues. V was pared by 0 bases and J by 5 bases, with 10 bases between. Germline V gives CDR1 MNHEY, CDR2 SVGEGT.

The genes are TRBV5-1 and TRBJ1-4, with TRBD1 matching 7 bases. V lost 4 bases and J lost 4; bases outside the gene matches: 4. The CDR3 sequence is 14 residues long. CDR1 is SGHRS, CDR2 YFSETQ, per germline. The CDR3 loop reads CASSLRQGNEKLFF. The DNA for the CDR3 is TGCGCCAGCAGCCTGAGACAGGGTAATGAAAAACTGTTTTTT.

With regard to this clone: The germline gene is not matched at one end of the junction; a read error may be the cause. The V and J genes are TRBV28 and TRBJ2-6; 7 nucleotides match TRBD1. The CDR3 covers 14 residues. From germline, CDR1 is MDHEN and CDR2 SYDVKM. The CDR3, as DNA: TGTGCCAGCAGTTCTACTGAGGGGGCTAACGTCCTGACTTTC. It specifies CASSSTEGANVLTF.

This clone was seen only a few times. This chain joins TRBV5-1 and TRBJ1-6; 10 nucleotides agree with TRBD1. V shed 2 bases, J shed 7 bases, and the junction held 3 bases outside the gene matches. CDR1 is SGHRS, CDR2 YFSETQ, per germline. The CDR3 loop spans 15 amino acids. The chain's CDR3 is CASSFRDRGNSPLHF. The CDR3 DNA follows: TGCGCCAGCAGCTTCCGGGACAGGGGAAATTCACCCCTCCACTTT.

This sequence joins TRBV3-1 (or the pseudogene TRBV3-2) and TRBJ2-5; 9 nucleotides align to TRBD1. Germline lookup yields CDR1 LGHDT and CDR2 YNNKEL (reference sequence). The CDR3 is 15 residues long. The trim removed 1 base at V and 5 bases at J, leaving 5 bases unmatched. The DNA of the CDR3 is TGTGCCAGCAGCCAAGCCTGGACAGGGGAGGAGACCCAGTACTTC. Translated: CASSQAWTGEETQYF.

This clone turned up a few times. The chain employs TRBV30 and TRBJ1-3, with D possibly matching TRBD1 (5 bases). Trimming took off 4 bases at V and 4 bases at J, with 8 bases between the two ends. Germline CDR1 reads GTSNPN; CDR2 reads SVGIG (reference sequence). CDR3 length: 12 amino acids. The chain's CDR3 is CAWKHRGNTIYF. The DNA of the CDR3 is TGTGCCTGGAAGCACAGGGGAAACACCATATATTTT.

V usage is TRBV5-1 and J usage is TRBJ1-1, with TRBD1 identical over 9 bases. J was trimmed by 3 bases and V by 2 bases; bases with no gene match: 8. Germline-derived CDR1 and CDR2 are SGHRS and YFSETQ. CDR3 length: 16 residues. CDR3 DNA: TGCGCCAGCAGCTTAGCACAGGGGGCGCGGCACACTGAAGCTTTCTTT. The encoded protein is CASSLAQGARHTEAFF. The variable domain in full, with the rest retrieved from reference TRBV5-1 and TRBJ1-1, is KAGVTQTPRYLIKTRGQQVTLSCSPISGHRSVSWYQQTPGQGLQFLFEYFSETQRNKGNFPGRFSGRQFSNSRSEMNVSTLELGDSALYLCASSLAQGARHTEAFFGQGTRLTVV.

The J gene is TRBJ2-2, the V gene TRBV2; D remains unclear. CDR1 and CDR2 (germline): SNHLY, FYNNEI. V was cut by 2 bases and J by 7 bases, with 8 bases left in between. The CDR3 runs to 13 residues. In nucleotides, the CDR3 is TGTGCCAGCAGTGAACAGGATCTCGGGGAGCTGTTTTTT. It translates to CASSEQDLGELFF.

The chain is built from TRBV27 and TRBJ2-2; TRBD2 aligns across 8 bases. This CDR3 contains 15 residues. CDR1 is MNHEY and CDR2 is SMNVEV in the germline V gene (reference sequence). V gave up 2 bases and J gave up 4 bases; unmatched junction bases: 3. The CDR3 is CASSLREGGTGELFF. In nucleotides, the CDR3 is TGTGCCAGCAGTTTACGGGAGGGGGGCACCGGGGAGCTGTTTTTT.

The CDR3 reads CASSHKTKAGGPYETQYF. The CDR3 region has the DNA TGTGCCAGCAGCCATAAAACTAAAGCGGGAGGGCCCTACGAGACCCAGTACTTC. The V call is TRBV4-2, the J call TRBJ2-5, with 10 bases that match TRBD2. V trimming: 3 bases; J trimming: 5 bases; junction bases outside the gene matches: 15. The CDR3 runs to 18 residues. Germline V CDR1 and CDR2: LGHNA, YNFKEQ.

This chain uses TRBV7-3 with TRBJ2-3, with D tentatively TRBD1 (7 bases). The CDR3 length is 13 residues. Trimming pared 5 bases from V and 6 bases from J, leaving 12 bases between. The germline V gene has CDR1 SGHTA and CDR2 FQGTGA. The CDR3 DNA sequence: TGTGCCAGCAGCCCCCAGGGGGGTGATACGCAGTATTTT. It is translated as CASSPQGGDTQYF.

The chain recombines TRBV7-3 with TRBJ2-3; 10 bases match TRBD2. This CDR3 region has 14 residues. From germline, CDR1 is SGHTA and CDR2 FQGTGA. V lost 2 bases and J lost 4; bases outside the gene matches: 0. The DNA for the CDR3 is TGTGCCAGCAGCTTAGGACTAGCGGCAGATACGCAGTATTTT. Translating it yields CASSLGLAADTQYF.

The chain employs TRBV6-4 and TRBJ2-3; TRBD2 aligns across 8 bases. Germline CDR1 MRHNA, CDR2 SNTAGT. The CDR3 totals 15 residues. J lost 4 bases, V lost 3 bases, and 6 bases had no gene match. The CDR3 loop is CASSELAGGADTQYF. The CDR3 DNA is TGTGCCAGCAGTGAGTTGGCGGGAGGAGCAGATACGCAGTATTTT.

The rearrangement links TRBV11-2 to TRBJ2-7; 8 bases align to TRBD1. With V trimmed by 4 bases and J by 0 bases, 2 bases remained unmatched. The CDR3 is 14 residues long. The germline gives CDR1 SGHAT, CDR2 FQNNGV. Here the CDR3 DNA reads TGTGCCAGCAGCTGGGACAGGAGCTCCTACGAGCAGTACTTC. This translates into CASSWDRSSYEQYF.